This entry describes one T cell receptor beta chain. The germline V gene has CDR1 MNHEY and CDR2 SMNVEV (reference sequence). Trimming stripped 1 base from V and 4 bases from J, with 10 bases between. The CDR3 loop spans 14 amino acids. Amplification used 60 Vbeta primers and 13 Jbeta primers. Repertoires were generated with immunoSEQ multiplex PCR, while TCRdb's copy carries only in-frame clones and drops some. The sample shows approximately 110,000 clones, roughly four fifths of them seen only once. This sample was taken from a study of cytomegalovirus exposure and HLA in healthy donors. This receptor was identified in a man aged 25-45 years in good health and CMV-seropositive. The sample comprised PBMCs. V gene TRBV27 combines with J gene TRBJ1-1; D is unclear. The CDR3 protein is CASSLLEGVTEAFF. The CDR3 coding sequence is TGTGCCAGCAGTTTATTAGAGGGCGTCACTGAAGCTTTCTTT.